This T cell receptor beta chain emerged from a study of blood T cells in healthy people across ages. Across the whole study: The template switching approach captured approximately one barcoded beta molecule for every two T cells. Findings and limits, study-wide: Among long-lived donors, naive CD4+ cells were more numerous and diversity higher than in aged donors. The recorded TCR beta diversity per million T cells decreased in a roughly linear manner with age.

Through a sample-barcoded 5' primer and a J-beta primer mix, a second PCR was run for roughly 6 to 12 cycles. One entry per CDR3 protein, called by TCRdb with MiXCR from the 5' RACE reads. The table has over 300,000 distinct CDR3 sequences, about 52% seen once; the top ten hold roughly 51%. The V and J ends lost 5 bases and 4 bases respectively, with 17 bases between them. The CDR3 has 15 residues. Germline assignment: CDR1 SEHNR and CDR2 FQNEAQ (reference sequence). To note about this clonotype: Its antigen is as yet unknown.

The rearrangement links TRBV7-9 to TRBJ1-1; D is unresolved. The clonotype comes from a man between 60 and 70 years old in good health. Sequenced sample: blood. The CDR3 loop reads CASSPLGLGFTEAFF. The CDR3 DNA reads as TGTGCCAGCAGCCCCTTAGGGTTGGGGTTCACTGAAGCTTTCTTT.